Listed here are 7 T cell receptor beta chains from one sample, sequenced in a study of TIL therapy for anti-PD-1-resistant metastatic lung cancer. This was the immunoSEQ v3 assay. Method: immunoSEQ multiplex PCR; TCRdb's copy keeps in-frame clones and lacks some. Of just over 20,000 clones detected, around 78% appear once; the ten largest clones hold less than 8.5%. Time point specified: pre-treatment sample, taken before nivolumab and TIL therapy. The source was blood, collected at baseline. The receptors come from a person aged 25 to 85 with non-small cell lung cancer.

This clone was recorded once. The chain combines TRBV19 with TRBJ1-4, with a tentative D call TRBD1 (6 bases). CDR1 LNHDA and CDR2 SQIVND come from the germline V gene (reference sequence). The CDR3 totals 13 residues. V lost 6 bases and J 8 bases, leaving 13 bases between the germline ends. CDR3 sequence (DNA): TGTGCCAGTAGACAGGGCACGAGGGAAAAACTGTTTTTT. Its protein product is CASRQGTREKLFF.

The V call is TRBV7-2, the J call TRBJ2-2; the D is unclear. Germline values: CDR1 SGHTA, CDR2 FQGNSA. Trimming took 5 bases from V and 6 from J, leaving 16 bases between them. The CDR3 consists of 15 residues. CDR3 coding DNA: TGTGCCAGCAGCCACCCTCGAATCGGCTCCGGGGAGCTGTTTTTT. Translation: CASSHPRIGSGELFF. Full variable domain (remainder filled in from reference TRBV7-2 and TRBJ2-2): GAGVSQSPSNKVTEKGKDVELRCDPISGHTALYWYRQSLGQGLEFLIYFQGNSAPDKSGLPSDRFSAERTGGSVSTLTIQRTQQEDSAVYLCASSHPRIGSGELFFGEGSRLTVL.

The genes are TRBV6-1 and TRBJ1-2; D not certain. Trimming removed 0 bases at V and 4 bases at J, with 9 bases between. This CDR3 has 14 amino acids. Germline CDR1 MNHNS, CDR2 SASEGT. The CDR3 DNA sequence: TGTGCCAGCAGTGAAGCTGACGGGGTCTATGGCTACACCTTC. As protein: CASSEADGVYGYTF.

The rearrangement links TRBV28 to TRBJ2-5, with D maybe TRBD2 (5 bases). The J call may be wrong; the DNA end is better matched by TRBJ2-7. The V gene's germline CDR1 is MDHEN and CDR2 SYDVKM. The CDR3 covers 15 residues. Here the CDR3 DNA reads TGTGCCAGCAGTCTCCGGGGAGCGCTCGGCCACGAGCAGTACTTC. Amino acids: CASSLRGALGHEQYF.

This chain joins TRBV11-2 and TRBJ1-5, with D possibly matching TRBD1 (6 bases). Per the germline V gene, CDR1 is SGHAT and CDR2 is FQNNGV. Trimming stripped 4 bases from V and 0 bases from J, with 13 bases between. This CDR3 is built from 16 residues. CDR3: CASSWGTKNSNQPQHF. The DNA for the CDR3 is TGTGCCAGCAGCTGGGGGACAAAAAATAGCAATCAGCCCCAGCATTTT.

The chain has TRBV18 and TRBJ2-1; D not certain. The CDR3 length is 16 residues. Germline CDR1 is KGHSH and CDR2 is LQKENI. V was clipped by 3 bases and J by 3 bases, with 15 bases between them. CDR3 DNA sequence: TGTGCCAGCTCACCGACCCTAGAGTCGAGCTACAATGAGCAGTTCTTC. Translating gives CASSPTLESSYNEQFF.

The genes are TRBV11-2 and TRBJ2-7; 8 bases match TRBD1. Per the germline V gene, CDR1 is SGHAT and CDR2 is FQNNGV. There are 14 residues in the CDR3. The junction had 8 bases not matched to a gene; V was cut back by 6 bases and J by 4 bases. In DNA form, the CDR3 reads TGTGCCAGCAGATCAACAGGGGGTGGGTACGAGCAGTACTTC. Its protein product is CASRSTGGGYEQYF.